Shown below are 17 T cell receptor beta chains from a single sample sequenced in a study of blood T cells in healthy people across ages. Sample-barcoded 5' priming and a J-beta primer mix drove a second PCR of about 6 to 11 cycles. TCRdb processed the 5' RACE reads anew with MiXCR; each CDR3 protein has one entry. In the table there are about 1,400,000 distinct CDR3 sequences, around two fifths of which are singletons. The sample was blood. The receptors come from a woman aged 18-30 years in good health.

In its sample, this clonotype was seen a few times. The rearrangement uses TRBV6-1 and TRBJ2-7, with D perhaps TRBD1 (6 bases). The V end lost 2 bases, the J end lost 3 bases, and 11 bases lay between the germline ends. Per the germline V gene, CDR1 is MNHNS and CDR2 is SASEGT. The CDR3 covers 14 residues. CDR3: CASSEMTQGYEQYF. DNA of the CDR3: TGTGCCAGCAGTGAAATGACACAGGGCTACGAGCAGTACTTC.

This clonotype was detected a few times. An end of the junction does not agree with germline; a read error may underlie this. The CDR3 reads CASRLGTPRGTDTQYF. The CDR3 nucleotides read TGTGCCAGCAGATTAGGGACTCCGAGAGGGACAGATACGCAGTATTTT. The chain employs TRBV7-9 and TRBJ2-3, with D perhaps matching TRBD2 (6 bases). The germline gives CDR1 SEHNR, CDR2 FQNEAQ (reference sequence). This CDR3 has 16 residues. Together with reference TRBV7-9 and TRBJ2-3, the CDR3 gives the full variable domain: DTGVSQNPRHKITKRGQNVTFRCDPISEHNRLYWYRQTLGQGPEFLTYFQNEAQLEKSRLLSDRFSAERPKGSFSTLEIQRTEQGDSAMYLCASRLGTPRGTDTQYFGPGTRLTVL.

The J gene is TRBJ1-5, the V gene TRBV4-1, with TRBD1 as a possible D gene (5 bases). V was pared by 1 base and J by 6 bases, with 13 bases between. From germline, CDR1 is MGHRA and CDR2 YSYEKL. The CDR3 sequence is 15 residues long. This CDR3 reads CASSQVRDQTQPQHF. Here the CDR3 DNA reads TGCGCCAGCAGCCAAGTTCGGGACCAGACTCAGCCCCAGCATTTT.

This clonotype was counted between two and nine times. The rearrangement joins TRBV7-3 to TRBJ2-3, with 10 bases aligning to TRBD2. The trim removed 4 bases at V and 3 bases at J, leaving 4 bases unmatched. The germline gives CDR1 SGHTA, CDR2 FQGTGA. There are 15 residues in the CDR3. The CDR3, as DNA: TGTGCCAGCAGCTCAACTAGCGGGATTACAGATACGCAGTATTTT. Protein: CASSSTSGITDTQYF.

The chain couples TRBV12-3 or TRBV12-4 to TRBJ2-1; D is unclear. V lost 8 bases, J lost 4 bases, and 9 bases lay in between. This CDR3 is 12 amino acids long. CDR3 protein: CASSTQYNEQFF. The CDR3 DNA reads TGTGCCAGCTCGACACAGTACAATGAGCAGTTCTTC.

J is TRBJ2-7 and V is TRBV30; tentatively, D is TRBD1 (5 bases). Trimming pared 0 bases from V and 6 bases from J, leaving 12 bases between. Germline values: CDR1 GTSNPN, CDR2 SVGIG (reference sequence). This CDR3 spans 13 amino acids. The CDR3 DNA reads TGTGCCTGGAGTGTTAATCAGGGTAGCGAGCAGTACTTC. Amino acids: CAWSVNQGSEQYF.

The rearrangement joins TRBV4-1 to TRBJ2-1; unclear D gene. V lost 5 bases, J lost 0 bases, and 17 bases lay in between. The CDR3 has 17 residues. Germline V CDR1 and CDR2: MGHRA, YSYEKL. The CDR3 spells CASSCSGGGSSYNEQFF. DNA for the CDR3: TGCGCCAGCAGCTGCTCCGGCGGCGGTAGCTCCTACAATGAGCAGTTCTTC.

The chain links TRBV6-5 to TRBJ2-3; TRBD2 aligns across 16 bases. The CDR3 contains 17 residues. Germline CDR1 reads MNHEY; CDR2 reads SVGAGI. V lost 4 bases and J lost 0; bases outside the gene matches: 1. This CDR3 is CASSWGLAGGSTDTQYF. CDR3 in DNA: TGTGCCAGCAGTTGGGGACTAGCGGGAGGGAGCACAGATACGCAGTATTTT.

The V call is TRBV12-3 or TRBV12-4, the J call TRBJ1-6, with 8 bases that match TRBD1. The V segment lost 4 bases and the J segment 4 bases; nucleotides outside the gene matches: 9. The CDR3 loop spans 17 amino acids. The CDR3 nucleotides read TGTGCCAGCAGTTCCCTATCAGGGGGCGCGTATAATTCACCCCTCCACTTT. The encoded protein is CASSSLSGGAYNSPLHF.

In this sample, this clonotype turned up a few times. This sequence joins TRBV12-3 or TRBV12-4 and TRBJ2-3; 8 bases map to TRBD1. J was trimmed by 4 bases and V by 3 bases; bases with no gene match: 3. The CDR3 contains 14 residues. CDR3 loop: CASSLDRVSDTQYF. The CDR3 DNA reads as TGTGCCAGCAGTTTGGACAGGGTGTCAGATACGCAGTATTTT.

This chain uses TRBV20-1 with TRBJ2-5, with no clear D. The CDR3 is 13 residues long. Trimming removed 4 bases from V and 5 bases from J, with 14 bases in between. Germline V gene lookup returns CDR1 DFQATT and CDR2 SNEGSKA (reference sequence). CDR3 bases: TGCAGTGCTAAGGGCATGATGGGGGAGACCCAGTACTTC. Protein sequence: CSAKGMMGETQYF.

The rearrangement joins TRBV6-2 or TRBV6-3 to TRBJ1-1; tentatively, D is TRBD1 (5 bases). The CDR3 covers 15 residues. V gave up 6 bases and J gave up 0 bases, with 14 bases separating them. The germline CDR1 and CDR2 sequences are MNHEY and SVGEGT. The CDR3 DNA sequence: TGTGCCAGCAGCTTTAGGGGATTGATGAACACTGAAGCTTTCTTT. Translated, it gives CASSFRGLMNTEAFF.

The rearrangement uses TRBV6-5 and TRBJ2-3; 9 bases agree with TRBD1. Trimming cost V 4 bases and J 2 bases; bases outside gene matches: 10. CDR1 and CDR2 from the germline V gene are MNHEY and SVGAGI. CDR3 length equals 17 residues. CDR3 coding DNA: TGTGCCAGCAGTTTACGACCGACAGGGGGATTCACAGATACGCAGTATTTT. Its protein is CASSLRPTGGFTDTQYF.

The chain recombines TRBV29-1 with TRBJ2-1; 8 bases map to TRBD2. J lost 4 bases, V lost 0 bases, and 8 bases had no gene match. This CDR3 is built from 16 residues. Germline V gene lookup returns CDR1 SQVTM and CDR2 ANQGSEA. CDR3: CSVEDAGTSRYNEQFF. CDR3 nucleotides: TGCAGCGTTGAAGACGCAGGGACTAGTCGGTACAATGAGCAGTTCTTC.

About this clonotype itself: One end of the junction does not line up with germline, which may come from a read error. The chain couples TRBV25-1 to TRBJ2-1, with TRBD2 matching over 10 bases. Germline V gene lookup returns CDR1 MGHDK and CDR2 SYGVNS. The CDR3 has 13 amino acids. CDR3 bases: TGTACCAGCGGGGGGGCGGGGCACAATGAGCAGTTCTTC. Protein sequence: CTSGGAGHNEQFF.

This clonotype has just a few counts. The gene calls are TRBV5-1 and TRBJ2-1; D unclear. Germline assignment: CDR1 SGHRS and CDR2 YFSETQ. This CDR3 spans 11 amino acids. V was pared by 3 bases and J by 10 bases, with 8 bases between. The CDR3 sequence is CASSSLTEQFF. The CDR3 DNA is TGCGCCAGCAGCTCCCTAACCGAGCAGTTCTTC.

V is TRBV10-3 and J is TRBJ1-2, with 8 bases identical to TRBD1. The V gene's germline CDR1 is ENHRY and CDR2 SYGVKD. V lost 6 bases to trimming and J lost 6 bases; unmatched junction nucleotides: 9. The CDR3 covers 14 residues. The CDR3 is CAIRGDRSFHGYTF. The CDR3 DNA follows: TGTGCCATCAGGGGGGACAGGTCCTTCCATGGCTACACCTTC.